This T cell receptor (beta chain) came from a study of blood T cell repertoires in COVID-19. CDR1 and CDR2 from the germline V gene are SGHVS and FQNEAQ. The CDR3 runs to 14 residues. V lost 8 bases to trimming and J lost 5 bases, with 16 bases between them. Under the authors' procedure: Amplification from reference gene primers served as the basis for estimated nucleated cell counts. The data were produced by immunoSEQ multiplex PCR, yet TCRdb's version contains in-frame clones alone and is incomplete. V and J calls and clone size come straight from that table; D and trimming were deduced from the DNA. Among 100,000 or so clones listed, around 90% were seen once.

The sequence was obtained from a man between 65 and 80 years old with acute or convalescent COVID-19. The V call is TRBV7-8, the J call TRBJ1-5, with D perhaps matching TRBD1 (5 bases). The sample comprised peripheral blood. CDR3 sequence: CASRGPGRDQPQHF. The CDR3 DNA is TGTGCCAGCCGGGGACCAGGGAGGGATCAGCCCCAGCATTTT.